Each of the 28 T cell receptor beta chains below was sequenced from the same sample in a study of blood T cell repertoires in COVID-19. TCRdb's table, derived via immunoSEQ multiplex PCR, lists solely in-frame clones and lacks some. In the table there are fewer than 45,000 clones, over 80% of which are singletons. Sequencing was carried out using peripheral blood. These receptors originate from a woman in her thirties or forties with acute or convalescent COVID-19.

The CDR3 loop reads CASSNTEGQPQHF. CDR3 sequence (DNA): TGTGCCAGTAGCAACACTGAGGGTCAGCCCCAGCATTTT. The chain uses TRBV19 and TRBJ1-5; the D is unclear. The V gene lost 6 bases and the J gene lost 6 bases, with 12 bases spanning the gap. CDR1 is LNHDA and CDR2 is SQIVND in the germline V gene (reference sequence). The CDR3 runs 13 residues.

Turning to this clone: Other DNA sequences of this sample code for an identical CDR3. The chain is built from TRBV9 and TRBJ2-5; TRBD1 might be the D (5 bases). The CDR3 spans 14 residues. Deletions cut 2 bases from V and 4 bases from J, with 12 bases between. Looked up from germline, CDR1 is SGDLS and CDR2 is YYNGEE. CDR3 in amino acids: CASSVGPLGETQYF. In nucleotides, the CDR3 is TGTGCCAGCAGCGTGGGGCCTCTGGGAGAGACCCAGTACTTC.

This clone is a singleton in its sample. The V and J genes are TRBV18 and TRBJ2-7, with 10 bases fitting TRBD1. The V gene end was trimmed by 3 bases and the J gene end by 7 bases; junction bases not matched to a gene: 9. The CDR3 runs to 15 residues. CDR1 is KGHSH, CDR2 LQKENI, per germline. The CDR3 DNA reads TGTGCCAGCTCACCCTTGACAGGGGGCTCTGGGGAGCAGTACTTC. It is translated as CASSPLTGGSGEQYF.

The chain couples TRBV24-1 to TRBJ2-1; TRBD1 agrees at 8 bases. The CDR3 totals 16 residues. The V and J ends lost 0 bases and 7 bases, in that order; junction bases with no gene match: 7. Germline V gene sequence: CDR1 KGHDR, CDR2 SFDVKD. The CDR3 DNA is TGTGCCACCAGTGATTTGGGGACAGGAGGCGGGAATGAGCAGTTCTTC. Translation gives CATSDLGTGGGNEQFF.

This chain connects TRBV2 to TRBJ1-5; TRBD1 matches 8 bases. Germline V gene lookup returns CDR1 SNHLY and CDR2 FYNNEI. The junction had 18 bases not matched to a gene; V was cut back by 6 bases and J by 5 bases. The CDR3 totals 18 residues. CDR3 residues: CASSRDLGQGARYQPQHF. DNA for the CDR3: TGTGCCAGCAGCCGGGATCTCGGTCAGGGGGCCAGGTATCAGCCCCAGCATTTT.

V gene TRBV28 combines with J gene TRBJ2-3; 9 nucleotides align to TRBD2. J gave up 8 bases and V 6 bases, and 12 bases lay outside the gene matches. Germline CDR1 is MDHEN and CDR2 is SYDVKM. The CDR3 consists of 15 residues. The CDR3 protein is CASSPYISGSVTQYF. DNA for the CDR3: TGTGCCAGCAGCCCTTATATTAGCGGGAGCGTTACGCAGTATTTT. Full variable domain (missing parts from reference TRBV28 and TRBJ2-3): DVKVTQSSRYLVKRTGEKVFLECVQDMDHENMFWYRQDPGLGLRLIYFSYDVKMKEKGDIPEGYSVSREKKERFSLILESASTNQTSMYLCASSPYISGSVTQYFGPGTRLTVL.

The rearrangement links TRBV2 to TRBJ1-5; D unresolved. V was pared by 1 base and J by 4 bases, with 11 bases between. This CDR3 has 15 amino acids. The germline gives CDR1 SNHLY, CDR2 FYNNEI. CDR3 DNA sequence: TGTGCCAGCAGTGAAGGGCCATTAATGAATCAGCCCCAGCATTTT. Residues: CASSEGPLMNQPQHF.

This sequence joins TRBV6-6 and TRBJ1-2, with TRBD1 matching 9 bases. The germline V gene encodes CDR1 MNHNY and CDR2 SVGAGI (reference sequence). J gave up 1 base and V 4 bases, and 1 base lay outside the gene matches. CDR3 length equals 14 residues. The CDR3 DNA reads as TGTGCCAGCAGTTTGGGACAGGGTAACTATGGCTACACCTTC. Its translation is CASSLGQGNYGYTF.

The chain carries TRBV3-1 (or the pseudogene TRBV3-2) and TRBJ2-5, with D uncertain. Germline CDR1 reads LGHDT; CDR2 reads YNNKEL (reference sequence). V was shortened by 3 bases and J by 2 bases, with 13 bases between the two germline ends. This CDR3 is 15 amino acids long. The CDR3 coding sequence is TGTGCCAGCAGCCAGCCCTGGGCCCCTCAAGAGACCCAGTACTTC. The encoded protein is CASSQPWAPQETQYF.

The chain has TRBV29-1 and TRBJ2-7; D is unresolved. V was pared by 4 bases and J by 2 bases, with 6 bases between. This CDR3 region has 11 residues. Germline V gene sequence: CDR1 SQVTM, CDR2 ANQGSEA. The CDR3 loop is CSVVYTYEQYF. In DNA, the CDR3 is TGCAGCGTTGTATATACCTACGAGCAGTACTTC.

The V and J genes are TRBV28 and TRBJ1-1; 11 nucleotides match TRBD1. The CDR3 covers 17 residues. V dropped 2 bases and J dropped 11; count of bases not matched to a gene: 16. The germline V gene encodes CDR1 MDHEN and CDR2 SYDVKM. The CDR3 reads CASSLRGQGAKLGGAFF. The CDR3 bases are TGTGCCAGCAGTTTACGTGGACAGGGGGCTAAGTTAGGTGGGGCTTTCTTT.

This clone turned up a few times. The chain carries TRBV19 and TRBJ1-2, with 9 bases matching TRBD1. J was trimmed by 7 bases and V by 10 bases; bases with no gene match: 4. Germline lookup yields CDR1 LNHDA and CDR2 SQIVND (reference sequence). The CDR3 consists of 11 residues. DNA for the CDR3: TGTGCCACCCGGACAGGGGTTGGCTACACCTTC. Translated, it gives CATRTGVGYTF.

The rearrangement joins TRBV11-1 to TRBJ1-1; 8 bases agree with TRBD1. Germline-derived CDR1 and CDR2 are SGHAT and FQDESV (reference sequence). This CDR3 spans 15 amino acids. V shed 5 bases, J shed 1 base, and the junction held 6 bases outside the gene matches. The CDR3 DNA is TGTGCCAGCAGCCTCCGGGACAGGACGAACACTGAAGCTTTCTTT. Protein product: CASSLRDRTNTEAFF.

This sequence joins TRBV30 and TRBJ2-4, with 16 bases that match TRBD2. CDR1 GTSNPN and CDR2 SVGIG come from the germline V gene (reference sequence). Trimming removed 4 bases from V and 6 bases from J; junction bases left unmatched: 12. The CDR3 consists of 18 residues. CDR3 in amino acids: CAWTPPGLAGGPVNIQYF. The CDR3 bases are TGTGCCTGGACCCCGCCGGGACTAGCGGGGGGGCCCGTAAACATTCAGTACTTC.

The chain combines TRBV3-1 (or the pseudogene TRBV3-2) with TRBJ2-1; 13 bases agree with TRBD2. J was trimmed by 7 bases and V by 7 bases; bases with no gene match: 4. CDR3 length: 14 residues. Germline loops: CDR1 LGHDT, CDR2 YNNKEL (reference sequence). The CDR3 DNA reads as TGTGCCAGCAAGGGACTAGCGGGACGGAATGAGCAGTTCTTC. As protein: CASKGLAGRNEQFF.

The rearrangement links TRBV27 to TRBJ1-1, with D perhaps matching TRBD1 (6 bases). V was cut by 5 bases and J by 5 bases, with 18 bases left in between. Germline V gives CDR1 MNHEY, CDR2 SMNVEV (reference sequence). This CDR3 is 15 amino acids long. CDR3 DNA sequence: TGTGCCAGCAGTCCCCCGACAGGAAGGTGGACTGAAGCTTTCTTT. This codes for CASSPPTGRWTEAFF.

The chain couples TRBV13 to TRBJ2-7; 9 bases map to TRBD2. The CDR3 totals 14 residues. Germline V gene sequence: CDR1 PRHDT, CDR2 FYEKMQ (reference sequence). The V and J ends lost 1 base and 5 bases, in that order; junction bases with no gene match: 3. CDR3 nucleotides: TGTGCCAGCAGCTTAGAAGGGACTAGCCACGAGCAGTACTTC. This sequence encodes CASSLEGTSHEQYF.

The rearrangement links TRBV2 to TRBJ1-1; TRBD1 agrees at 7 bases. The ends lost 7 bases at V and 0 bases at J; junction bases unmatched: 5. The CDR3 is 14 residues long. Germline V gene sequence: CDR1 SNHLY, CDR2 FYNNEI. CDR3 DNA sequence: TGTGCCAGCATCCAGACAGGGCTGAACACTGAAGCTTTCTTT. Protein sequence: CASIQTGLNTEAFF.

CDR3 nucleotides: TGTGCCAGCAGCACCGGACAGGGAAGGAACGAGCAGTACTTC. This gives the protein CASSTGQGRNEQYF. The chain joins TRBV5-4 to TRBJ2-7; TRBD1 agrees at 8 bases. The CDR3 totals 14 residues. With 4 bases clipped from V and 5 bases from J, the junction kept 8 bases outside the gene matches. The germline CDR1 and CDR2 sequences are SGHNT and YYREEE (reference sequence).

The V gene is TRBV9, the J gene TRBJ1-4; 8 bases match TRBD1. CDR1 is SGDLS and CDR2 is YYNGEE in the germline V gene. V was clipped by 0 bases and J by 8 bases; unmatched bases: 3. CDR3 size: 14 residues. The CDR3 nucleotides are TGTGCCAGCAGCGTAGGACAGGGGCCCGAAAAACTGTTTTTT. Residues: CASSVGQGPEKLFF.

This chain connects TRBV6-2 or TRBV6-3 to TRBJ1-1; D gene ambiguous. The CDR3 spans 14 residues. V lost 4 bases to trimming and J lost 7 bases, with 16 bases between them. The germline CDR1 and CDR2 sequences are MNHEY and SVGEGT. The CDR3 reads CASSLHSGLGEAFF. The CDR3 region has the DNA TGTGCCAGCAGTTTACATTCCGGGTTGGGTGAAGCTTTCTTT.

The rearrangement links TRBV28 to TRBJ1-2, with TRBD1 matching over 8 bases. There are 17 residues in the CDR3. The germline V gene has CDR1 MDHEN and CDR2 SYDVKM. The V and J ends lost 6 bases and 2 bases, in that order; junction bases with no gene match: 14. CDR3 loop: CASRVADREGANYGYTF. In DNA form, the CDR3 reads TGTGCCAGCAGAGTAGCGGACAGGGAGGGGGCGAACTATGGCTACACCTTC.

V and J are TRBV24-1 and TRBJ1-5; TRBD1 might be the D (5 bases). Germline V gene lookup returns CDR1 KGHDR and CDR2 SFDVKD. The CDR3 has 13 amino acids. V gave up 5 bases and J gave up 6 bases, with 10 bases separating them. The DNA of the CDR3 is TGTGCCACCAGTGGAAGGGGAGGTCAGCCCCAGCATTTT. Its protein is CATSGRGGQPQHF.

The chain combines TRBV5-6 with TRBJ1-1; unclear D gene. Between the trimmed V and J ends, which lost 3 bases and 1 base, there was a span of 16 bases. Germline assignment: CDR1 SGHDT and CDR2 YYEEEE. This CDR3 is built from 16 residues. For the CDR3, the DNA is TGTGCCAGCAGCTCCCAAGACTTTACCGAGAACACTGAAGCTTTCTTT. Its translation is CASSSQDFTENTEAFF.

The chain links TRBV7-9 to TRBJ2-7; maybe TRBD2 (6 bases). Germline values: CDR1 SEHNR, CDR2 FQNEAQ (reference sequence). The CDR3 runs 14 residues. Deletions cut 1 base from V and 3 bases from J, with 10 bases between. This chain's CDR3 is CASSLVQGGYEQYF. In nucleotides, the CDR3 is TGTGCCAGCAGCTTAGTGCAGGGAGGCTACGAGCAGTACTTC.

This clone was counted a few times. This sample also contains other DNA sequences that code for the same CDR3. V usage is TRBV5-1 and J usage is TRBJ2-7, with 11 bases lining up with TRBD1. V was pared by 3 bases and J by 2 bases, with 4 bases of the junction left unmatched. Germline V CDR1 and CDR2: SGHRS, YFSETQ. The CDR3 is made up of 15 amino acids. The CDR3 here is CASSSGTGGPYEQYF. Written as DNA, the CDR3 is TGCGCCAGCAGCTCCGGGACAGGGGGTCCCTACGAGCAGTACTTC.

CDR3 protein: CASSLGGGFSTDTQYF. The CDR3, as DNA: TGTGCCAGCAGCTTAGGGGGGGGGTTCAGCACAGATACGCAGTATTTT. The genes are TRBV7-6 and TRBJ2-3; 7 positions agree with TRBD2. The germline V gene has CDR1 SGHVS and CDR2 FNYEAQ. V shed 1 base and J 0 bases; nucleotides not matched to a gene: 4. This CDR3 has 16 amino acids.

The chain couples TRBV9 to TRBJ1-1; 9 bases map to TRBD1. Unmatched junction bases numbered 10, after V lost 4 bases and J lost 6 bases. CDR1 is SGDLS and CDR2 is YYNGEE in the germline V gene. The length of the CDR3 is 15 residues. CDR3 coding DNA: TGTGCCAGCAGCTTTGTCGGGACAGGGATCTCTGAAGCTTTCTTT. It translates to CASSFVGTGISEAFF.